This T cell receptor (beta chain) originates from a study of blood T cell repertoires in COVID-19. Clones were read by immunoSEQ multiplex PCR, and TCRdb kept only the in-frame ones, dropping some. The repertoire holds about 300,000 clones, about 91% seen once, with approximately 6.6% in the top ten. Germline lookup yields CDR1 SNHLY and CDR2 FYNNEI. V gave up 4 bases and J gave up 4 bases; unmatched junction bases: 3. The CDR3 extends over 17 amino acids. The J gene is TRBJ2-6, the V gene TRBV2; 14 bases fit TRBD2. This receptor was taken from a woman in her thirties who had recovered from COVID-19. Sequenced input: peripheral blood. CDR3 in DNA: TGTGCCAGCAGTGGGACTAGCGGGGGGTTCGGGGCCAACGTCCTGACTTTC. This encodes CASSGTSGGFGANVLTF.